These 10 T cell receptor beta chains were sequenced from one sample in a study of control samples from healthy donors and cancer patients. The data were produced by immunoSEQ multiplex PCR, yet TCRdb's version contains in-frame clones alone and is incomplete. This sample yields about 130,000 clones, of which nearly 90% are seen a single time; roughly 3.2% belongs to the top ten. Source material: blood. Receptors originate from a man between 45 and 60 years old in good health.

The chain couples TRBV24-1 to TRBJ1-5; 11 positions match TRBD1. This CDR3 comprises 15 residues. Germline CDR1 KGHDR, CDR2 SFDVKD. V was clipped by 5 bases and J by 2 bases; unmatched bases: 1. CDR3: CATSAGQGGNQPQHF. CDR3 coding DNA: TGTGCCACCAGTGCGGGACAGGGGGGCAATCAGCCCCAGCATTTT.

The gene calls are TRBV9 and TRBJ1-4; D call uncertain. From germline, CDR1 is SGDLS and CDR2 YYNGEE. The CDR3 covers 15 residues. The V gene lost 2 bases and the J gene lost 0 bases, with 8 bases spanning the gap. The CDR3 DNA reads TGTGCCAGCAGCGTCGGGGTTGCAACTAATGAAAAACTGTTTTTT. Its protein is CASSVGVATNEKLFF. The full variable domain, its missing parts supplied by reference TRBV9 and TRBJ1-4, is DSGVTQTPKHLITATGQRVTLRCSPRSGDLSVYWYQQSLDQGLQFLIQYYNGEERAKGNILERFSAQQFPDLHSELNLSSLELGDSALYFCASSVGVATNEKLFFGSGTQLSVL.

This clone was detected only once. The CDR3 reads CASSEGLDQPQHF. For the CDR3, the DNA is TGTGCCAGCAGTGAGGGACTCGATCAGCCCCAGCATTTT. The chain combines TRBV2 with TRBJ1-5; a possible D gene is TRBD1 (5 bases). V was shortened by 3 bases and J by 5 bases, with 8 bases between the two germline ends. Germline CDR1 SNHLY, CDR2 FYNNEI. CDR3 length equals 13 residues.

The V and J genes are TRBV7-3 and TRBJ1-1; TRBD1 is a possible D gene (5 bases). Germline V lookup: CDR1 SGHTA, CDR2 FQGTGA. The CDR3 is 14 amino acids. Deletions cut 5 bases from V and 0 bases from J, with 10 bases between. CDR3 amino acids: CASSIGVLNTEAFF. DNA for the CDR3: TGTGCCAGCAGCATAGGGGTTCTGAACACTGAAGCTTTCTTT.

The chain recombines TRBV25-1 with TRBJ1-1; maybe TRBD1 (5 bases). Trimming took 7 bases from V and 3 from J, leaving 9 bases between them. The CDR3 runs to 12 residues. Germline-derived CDR1 and CDR2 are MGHDK and SYGVNS. CDR3 region: CASKRGDTEAFF. The CDR3 nucleotides read TGTGCCAGCAAGAGGGGAGACACTGAAGCTTTCTTT.

The chain uses TRBV5-1 and TRBJ1-6, with TRBD1 identical over 11 bases. V lost 7 bases to trimming and J lost 6 bases; unmatched junction nucleotides: 9. The CDR3 sequence is 16 residues long. Germline lookup yields CDR1 SGHRS and CDR2 YFSETQ. The CDR3 DNA sequence: TGCGCCAGCTGCGCCGGGACAGGGGGTTCTAATTCACCCCTCCACTTT. Protein sequence: CASCAGTGGSNSPLHF. The whole variable domain, filled in from reference TRBV5-1 and TRBJ1-6, reads KAGVTQTPRYLIKTRGQQVTLSCSPISGHRSVSWYQQTPGQGLQFLFEYFSETQRNKGNFPGRFSGRQFSNSRSEMNVSTLELGDSALYLCASCAGTGGSNSPLHFGNGTRLTVT.

V usage is TRBV21-1 and J usage is TRBJ2-5; no DNA check was done on the table's D call, TRBD2. TRBV21-1 is noted as a pseudogene. The CDR3 length is 23 residues. This CDR3 reads CASSRQRRRAGGWGRGLKETQYF. The CDR3 coding sequence is TGTGCCAGCAGCAGACAAAGACGGCGAGCGGGGGGATGGGGGCGGGGCCTAAAAGAGACCCAGTACTTC.

The chain has TRBV7-9 and TRBJ2-5; D is unresolved. The CDR3 length is 11 residues. Looked up from germline, CDR1 is SEHNR and CDR2 is FQNEAQ (reference sequence). V lost 7 bases and J 5 bases, leaving 8 bases between the germline ends. The CDR3 is CASNTAETQYF. CDR3 nucleotide sequence: TGTGCCAGCAACACGGCGGAGACCCAGTACTTC. Combining the CDR3 with reference TRBV7-9 and TRBJ2-5 gives the whole variable domain DTGVSQNPRHKITKRGQNVTFRCDPISEHNRLYWYRQTLGQGPEFLTYFQNEAQLEKSRLLSDRFSAERPKGSFSTLEIQRTEQGDSAMYLCASNTAETQYFGPGTRLLVL.

The genes are TRBV10-3 and TRBJ2-7; D is uncertain. The CDR3 contains 15 residues. V lost 3 bases, J lost 0 bases, and 12 bases lay in between. The germline V gene encodes CDR1 ENHRY and CDR2 SYGVKD. Written as DNA, the CDR3 is TGTGCCATCAGTGATGCCGGGCTAATCTCCTACGAGCAGTACTTC. It is translated as CAISDAGLISYEQYF.

The chain uses TRBV7-3 and TRBJ1-1; possible D gene TRBD1, 6 bases. Trimming took 1 base from V and 4 from J, leaving 10 bases between them. CDR1 is SGHTA, CDR2 FQGTGA, per germline. This CDR3 region has 14 residues. The CDR3 is CASSLNRDVTEAFF. The CDR3 DNA reads as TGTGCCAGCAGCTTAAACAGGGACGTCACTGAAGCTTTCTTT.